The rows below give T cell receptor beta chains drawn from one sample of a study of preoperative IRX-2 immunotherapy in early breast cancer. Measured with immunoSEQ multiplex PCR; TCRdb has only the in-frame clones, and not every one. This table has about 43,000 clones, about 95% appearing once. The input for sequencing was tumor tissue, taken after IRX-2 immunotherapy. The receptors stem from a human donor with breast cancer. The CDR3 runs from the conserved cysteine through the conserved F or W. A D gene is named only where the DNA matches it firmly. Size tells how often a clone was seen (once, few, many) or the class of an expanded clone, and some rows leave it out.

. | . | TRBJ1-4 | TRBV9 | TGTGCCAGCAGCCGGAGGGGCGGGGGCGTAGTGTTTTTT | CASSRRGGGVVFF
. | . | TRBJ2-7 | TRBV7-2 | TGTGCCAGCAGGGCCCGCGGGGCTAGCGAGCAGTACTTC | CASRARGASEQYF
. | . | TRBJ2-2 | TRBV7-9 | TGTGCCAGCAGCCATCTAGGGGGAACAGGCCACACCGGGGAGCTGTTTTTT | CASSHLGGTGHTGELFF
. | TRBD1 | TRBJ2-1 | TRBV30 | TGTGCCTGGACAGGGGGTTCAAATGAGCAGTTCTTC | CAWTGGSNEQFF
once | . | TRBJ2-1 | TRBV11-2 | TGTGCCAGCAGCTTAGAGGTACTAGGGAATGAGCAGTTCTTC | CASSLEVLGNEQFF
. | TRBD2 | TRBJ2-5 | TRBV19 | TGTGCCAGTAGTCTGGCGGGGGAAGGGACCCAGTACTTC | CASSLAGEGTQYF
. | . | TRBJ2-5 | TRBV5-1 | TGCGCCAGCAGCCGCCGGGACTTTTCGGAGACCCAGTACTTC | CASSRRDFSETQYF
. | . | TRBJ2-4 | TRBV28 | TGTGCCAGCAGTTTGCCCGGAGAAAACATTCAGTACTTC | CASSLPGENIQYF
once | . | TRBJ2-5 | TRBV4-3 | TGCGCCAGCAGCCAAGATCAGAGGGGTGGGGAGACCCAGTACTTC | CASSQDQRGGETQYF
once | TRBD1 | TRBJ1-2 | TRBV5-5 | TGTGCCAGCAGCGTGACAGGGGGCGGCTACACCTTC | CASSVTGGGYTF
. | TRBD1 | TRBJ2-1 | TRBV5-4 | TGTGCCAGCAGGGCCGGGACAGGGCCCTACAATGAGCAGTTCTTC | CASRAGTGPYNEQFF
. | TRBD1 | TRBJ1-5 | TRBV28 | TGTGCCAGCCGCCTATCAGGGGGGAGACAGCCCCAGCATTTT | CASRLSGGRQPQHF
. | . | TRBJ2-1 | TRBV6-5 | TGTGCCAGCAGTTACTCTCGCGGGGGCGGGTCAGAGCAGTTCTTC | CASSYSRGGGSEQFF
. | TRBD2 | TRBJ2-7 | TRBV19 | TGTGCCAGTAGTATCCGCGGGGGAGTCCAGTACTTC | CASSIRGGVQYF
. | TRBD2 | TRBJ2-2 | TRBV10-3 | TGTGCCATCAGCATGACTAGCGACACCGGGGAGCTGTTTTTT | CAISMTSDTGELFF
. | . | TRBJ2-5 | TRBV5-4 | TGTGCCAGCAGCTCTGGGGGCTCGCAGGGGCAAGAGACCCAGTACTTC | CASSSGGSQGQETQYF
. | . | TRBJ2-5 | TRBV29-1 | TGCAGCGTTGCACCCGGGGAGACCCAGTACTTC | CSVAPGETQYF
. | . | TRBJ2-7 | TRBV6-6 | TGTGCCAGCAGTTACTCCGCGGGGAGCGGGTCCTACGAGCAGTACTTC | CASSYSAGSGSYEQYF
. | TRBD2 | TRBJ2-3 | TRBV4-1 | TGCGCCAGCAGCCAAGATTCGACTAGCGGTTACACAGATACGCAGTATTTT | CASSQDSTSGYTDTQYF
once | . | TRBJ1-1 | TRBV9 | TGTGCCAGCAGCGCCCTTTCCAGGGGCTTGAACACTGAAGCTTTCTTT | CASSALSRGLNTEAFF
. | . | TRBJ1-3 | TRBV15 | TGTGCCACCAGCAGAGGGAAGGGGCCGGGCTCTGGAAACACCATATATTTT | CATSRGKGPGSGNTIYF
. | . | TRBJ2-2 | TRBV7-8 | TGTGCCAGCAGCTTAAGGGGACAGAACACCGGGGAGCTGTTTTTT | CASSLRGQNTGELFF
. | . | TRBJ2-1 | TRBV6-4 | TGTGCCAGCAGTCACAGGGGAGGGCCAAATGAGCAGTTCTTC | CASSHRGGPNEQFF
once | . | TRBJ2-3 | TRBV18 | TGTGCCAGCTCAAAGATAAACACAGATACGCAGTATTTT | CASSKINTDTQYF
once | TRBD1 | TRBJ2-7 | TRBV5-1 | TGCGCCAGCAGATTCGGGACAGGCGTCTCCTACGAGCAGTACTTC | CASRFGTGVSYEQYF
. | TRBD1 | TRBJ2-2 | TRBV27 | TGTGCCAGCAGTTGGACAGGGGGTTCCCTTTATGTCGGGGAGCTGTTTTTT | CASSWTGGSLYVGELFF
. | . | TRBJ1-6 | TRBV7-9 | TGTGCCAGCAGCTTAGATGGGTCACCCCTCCACTTT | CASSLDGSPLHF
. | . | TRBJ1-4 | TRBV5-5 | TGTGCCAGCAGCTCCCTGGACAGCCCTAATGAAAAACTGTTTTTT | CASSSLDSPNEKLFF
. | . | TRBJ1-4 | TRBV15 | TGTGCCACCAGGGGTACGGTAGAAAAACTGTTTTTT | CATRGTVEKLFF
. | . | TRBJ1-1 | TRBV2 | TGTGCCAGCTTGCGTCAGGACACTGAAGCTTTCTTT | CASLRQDTEAFF
. | TRBD2 | TRBJ2-5 | TRBV5-1 | TGCGCCAGCACGCCCCAGCCGGCGGGGGGGCCAGAGACCCAGTACTTC | CASTPQPAGGPETQYF
. | . | TRBJ1-5 | TRBV18 | TGTGCCAGCTCACCGTCCGGTCAAGTCAATCAGCCCCAGCATTTT | CASSPSGQVNQPQHF
. | TRBD1 | TRBJ2-3 | TRBV19 | TGTGCCAGTAGTAGTACAGGGGGGCCGGGAGATACGCAGTATTTT | CASSSTGGPGDTQYF
. | . | TRBJ2-2 | TRBV19 | TGTGCCAGTAGTATAGGCCCCGTGGGCACCGGGGAGCTGTTTTTT | CASSIGPVGTGELFF
. | . | TRBJ1-5 | TRBV27 | TGTGCCAGCAGCCTTAGGGCATCGGGGCAGCCCCAGCATTTT | CASSLRASGQPQHF